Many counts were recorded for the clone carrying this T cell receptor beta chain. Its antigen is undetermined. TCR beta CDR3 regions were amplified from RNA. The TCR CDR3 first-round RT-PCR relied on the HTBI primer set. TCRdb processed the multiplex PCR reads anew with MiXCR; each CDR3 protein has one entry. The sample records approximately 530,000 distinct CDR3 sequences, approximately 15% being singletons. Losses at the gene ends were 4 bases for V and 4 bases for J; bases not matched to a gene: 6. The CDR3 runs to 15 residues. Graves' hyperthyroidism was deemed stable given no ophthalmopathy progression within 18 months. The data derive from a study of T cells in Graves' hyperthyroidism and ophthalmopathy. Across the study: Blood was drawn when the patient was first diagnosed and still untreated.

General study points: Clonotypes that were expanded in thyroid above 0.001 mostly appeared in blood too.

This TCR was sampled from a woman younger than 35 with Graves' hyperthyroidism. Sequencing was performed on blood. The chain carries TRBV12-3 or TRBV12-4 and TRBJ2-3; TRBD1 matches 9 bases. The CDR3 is CASSWTGADPDTQYF. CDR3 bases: TGTGCCAGCAGTTGGACAGGGGCCGATCCAGATACGCAGTATTTT.